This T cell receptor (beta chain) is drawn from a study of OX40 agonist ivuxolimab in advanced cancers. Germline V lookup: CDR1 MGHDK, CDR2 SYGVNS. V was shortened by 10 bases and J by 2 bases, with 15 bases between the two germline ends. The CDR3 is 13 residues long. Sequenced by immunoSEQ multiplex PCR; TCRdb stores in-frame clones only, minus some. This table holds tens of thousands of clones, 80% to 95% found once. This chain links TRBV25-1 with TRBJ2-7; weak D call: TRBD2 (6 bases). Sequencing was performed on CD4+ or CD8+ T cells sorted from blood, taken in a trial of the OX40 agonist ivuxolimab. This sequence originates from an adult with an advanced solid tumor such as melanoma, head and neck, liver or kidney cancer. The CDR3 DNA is TGTGCCACATCCGGGAGAAAGGCCTACGAGCAGTACTTC. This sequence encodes CATSGRKAYEQYF.